The clone carrying this T cell receptor beta chain was seen a handful of times. The CDR3 totals 14 residues. Losses at the gene ends were 10 bases for V and 2 bases for J; bases not matched to a gene: 8. Per the germline V gene, CDR1 is ENHRY and CDR2 is SYGVKD. These data belong to a study of blood T cell repertoires in COVID-19. The table came from immunoSEQ multiplex PCR; TCRdb's copy has only in-frame clones and leaves some out. The data show about 140,000 clones, roughly 81% seen once. The receptor was derived from a woman aged 45-65 years with active or convalescent COVID-19. Sequencing used peripheral blood. V gene TRBV10-3 combines with J gene TRBJ1-1; 9 nucleotides line up with TRBD1. The CDR3 DNA sequence: TGTGCCACGAGACAGGGGGGAGGCAACACTGAAGCTTTCTTT. As protein: CATRQGGGNTEAFF.